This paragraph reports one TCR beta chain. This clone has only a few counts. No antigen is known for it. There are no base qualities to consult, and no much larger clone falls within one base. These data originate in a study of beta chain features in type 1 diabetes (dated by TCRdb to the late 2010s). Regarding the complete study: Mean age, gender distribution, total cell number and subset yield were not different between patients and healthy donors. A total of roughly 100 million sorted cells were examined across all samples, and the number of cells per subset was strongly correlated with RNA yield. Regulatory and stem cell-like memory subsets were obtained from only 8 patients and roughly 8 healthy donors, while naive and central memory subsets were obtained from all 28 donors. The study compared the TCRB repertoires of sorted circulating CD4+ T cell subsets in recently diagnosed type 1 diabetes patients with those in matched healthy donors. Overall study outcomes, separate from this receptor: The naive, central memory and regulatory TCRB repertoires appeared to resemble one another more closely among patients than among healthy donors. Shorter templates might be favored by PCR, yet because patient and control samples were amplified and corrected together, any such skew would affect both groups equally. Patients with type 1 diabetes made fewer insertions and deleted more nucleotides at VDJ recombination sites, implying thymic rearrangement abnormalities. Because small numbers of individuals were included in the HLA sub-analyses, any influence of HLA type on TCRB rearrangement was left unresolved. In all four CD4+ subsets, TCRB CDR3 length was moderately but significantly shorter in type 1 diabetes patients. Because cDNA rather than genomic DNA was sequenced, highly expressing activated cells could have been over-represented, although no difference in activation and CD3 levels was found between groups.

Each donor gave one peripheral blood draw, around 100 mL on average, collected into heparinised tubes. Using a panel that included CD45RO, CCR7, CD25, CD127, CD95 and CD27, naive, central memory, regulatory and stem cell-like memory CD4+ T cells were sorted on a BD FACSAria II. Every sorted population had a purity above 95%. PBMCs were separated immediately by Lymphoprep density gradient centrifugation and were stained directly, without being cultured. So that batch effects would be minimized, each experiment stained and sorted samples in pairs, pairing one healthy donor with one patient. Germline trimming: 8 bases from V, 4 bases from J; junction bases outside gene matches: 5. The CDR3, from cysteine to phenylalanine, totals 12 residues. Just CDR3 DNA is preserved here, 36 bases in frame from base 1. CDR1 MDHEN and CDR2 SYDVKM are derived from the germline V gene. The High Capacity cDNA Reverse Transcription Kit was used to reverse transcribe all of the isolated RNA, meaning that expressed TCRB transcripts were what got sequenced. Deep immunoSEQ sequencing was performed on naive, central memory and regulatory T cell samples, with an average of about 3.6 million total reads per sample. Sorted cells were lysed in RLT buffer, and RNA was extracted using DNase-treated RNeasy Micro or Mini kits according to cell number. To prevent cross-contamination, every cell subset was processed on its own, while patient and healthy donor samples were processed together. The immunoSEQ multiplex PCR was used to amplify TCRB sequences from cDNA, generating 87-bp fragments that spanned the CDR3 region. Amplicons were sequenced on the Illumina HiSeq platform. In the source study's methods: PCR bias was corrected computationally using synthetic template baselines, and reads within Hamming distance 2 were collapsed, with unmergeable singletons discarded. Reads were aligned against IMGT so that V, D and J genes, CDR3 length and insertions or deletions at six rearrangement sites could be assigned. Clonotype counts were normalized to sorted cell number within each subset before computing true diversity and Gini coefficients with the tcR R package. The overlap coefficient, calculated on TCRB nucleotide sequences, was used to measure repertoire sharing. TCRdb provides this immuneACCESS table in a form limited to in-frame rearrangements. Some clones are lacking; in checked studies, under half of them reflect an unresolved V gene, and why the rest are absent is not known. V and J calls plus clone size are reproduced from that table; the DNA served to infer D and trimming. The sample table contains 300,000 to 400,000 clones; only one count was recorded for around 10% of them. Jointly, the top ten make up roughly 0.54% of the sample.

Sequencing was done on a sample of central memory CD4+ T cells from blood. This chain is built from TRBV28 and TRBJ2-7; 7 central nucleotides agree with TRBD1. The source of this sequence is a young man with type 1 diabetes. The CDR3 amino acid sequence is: CASQGVKYEQYF. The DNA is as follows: TGTGCCAGCCAGGGGGTGAAATACGAGCAGTACTTC. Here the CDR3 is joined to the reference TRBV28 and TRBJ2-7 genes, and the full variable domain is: DVKVTQSSRYLVKRTGEKVFLECVQDMDHENMFWYRQDPGLGLRLIYFSYDVKMKEKGDIPEGYSVSREKKERFSLILESASTNQTSMYLCASQGVKYEQYFGPGTRLTVT.